This T cell receptor beta chain was retrieved from a study of shared T cell receptors in the human thymus. The CDR3 totals 19 residues. Losses at the gene ends were 6 bases for V and 4 bases for J; bases not matched to a gene: 19. Per germline, CDR1 SGHRS and CDR2 YFSETQ. Repertoires were generated with immunoSEQ multiplex PCR, while TCRdb's copy carries only in-frame clones and drops some. The data contain fewer than 700,000 clones, around nine tenths of them singletons. This sample was also put to use in a study of human thymus T cells. This second report adds: Immunologically healthy infants in Finland undergoing congenital heart defect surgery were the donors. During corrective heart surgery, resections were taken, and the thymus tissue came from them. There appeared to be biased usage of V and J genes in thymic and blood repertoires. Unrelated people showed highly overlapping thymic repertoires, related research reported.

This TCR was recovered from a boy under two years old with a congenital heart defect. Sequenced: thymocytes. The chain recombines TRBV5-1 with TRBJ1-2, with 12 bases matching TRBD1. The CDR3 is CASNPKGTGGRGESYGYTF. In nucleotides, the CDR3 is TGCGCCAGCAACCCGAAGGGGACAGGGGGCAGGGGTGAAAGCTATGGCTACACCTTC.